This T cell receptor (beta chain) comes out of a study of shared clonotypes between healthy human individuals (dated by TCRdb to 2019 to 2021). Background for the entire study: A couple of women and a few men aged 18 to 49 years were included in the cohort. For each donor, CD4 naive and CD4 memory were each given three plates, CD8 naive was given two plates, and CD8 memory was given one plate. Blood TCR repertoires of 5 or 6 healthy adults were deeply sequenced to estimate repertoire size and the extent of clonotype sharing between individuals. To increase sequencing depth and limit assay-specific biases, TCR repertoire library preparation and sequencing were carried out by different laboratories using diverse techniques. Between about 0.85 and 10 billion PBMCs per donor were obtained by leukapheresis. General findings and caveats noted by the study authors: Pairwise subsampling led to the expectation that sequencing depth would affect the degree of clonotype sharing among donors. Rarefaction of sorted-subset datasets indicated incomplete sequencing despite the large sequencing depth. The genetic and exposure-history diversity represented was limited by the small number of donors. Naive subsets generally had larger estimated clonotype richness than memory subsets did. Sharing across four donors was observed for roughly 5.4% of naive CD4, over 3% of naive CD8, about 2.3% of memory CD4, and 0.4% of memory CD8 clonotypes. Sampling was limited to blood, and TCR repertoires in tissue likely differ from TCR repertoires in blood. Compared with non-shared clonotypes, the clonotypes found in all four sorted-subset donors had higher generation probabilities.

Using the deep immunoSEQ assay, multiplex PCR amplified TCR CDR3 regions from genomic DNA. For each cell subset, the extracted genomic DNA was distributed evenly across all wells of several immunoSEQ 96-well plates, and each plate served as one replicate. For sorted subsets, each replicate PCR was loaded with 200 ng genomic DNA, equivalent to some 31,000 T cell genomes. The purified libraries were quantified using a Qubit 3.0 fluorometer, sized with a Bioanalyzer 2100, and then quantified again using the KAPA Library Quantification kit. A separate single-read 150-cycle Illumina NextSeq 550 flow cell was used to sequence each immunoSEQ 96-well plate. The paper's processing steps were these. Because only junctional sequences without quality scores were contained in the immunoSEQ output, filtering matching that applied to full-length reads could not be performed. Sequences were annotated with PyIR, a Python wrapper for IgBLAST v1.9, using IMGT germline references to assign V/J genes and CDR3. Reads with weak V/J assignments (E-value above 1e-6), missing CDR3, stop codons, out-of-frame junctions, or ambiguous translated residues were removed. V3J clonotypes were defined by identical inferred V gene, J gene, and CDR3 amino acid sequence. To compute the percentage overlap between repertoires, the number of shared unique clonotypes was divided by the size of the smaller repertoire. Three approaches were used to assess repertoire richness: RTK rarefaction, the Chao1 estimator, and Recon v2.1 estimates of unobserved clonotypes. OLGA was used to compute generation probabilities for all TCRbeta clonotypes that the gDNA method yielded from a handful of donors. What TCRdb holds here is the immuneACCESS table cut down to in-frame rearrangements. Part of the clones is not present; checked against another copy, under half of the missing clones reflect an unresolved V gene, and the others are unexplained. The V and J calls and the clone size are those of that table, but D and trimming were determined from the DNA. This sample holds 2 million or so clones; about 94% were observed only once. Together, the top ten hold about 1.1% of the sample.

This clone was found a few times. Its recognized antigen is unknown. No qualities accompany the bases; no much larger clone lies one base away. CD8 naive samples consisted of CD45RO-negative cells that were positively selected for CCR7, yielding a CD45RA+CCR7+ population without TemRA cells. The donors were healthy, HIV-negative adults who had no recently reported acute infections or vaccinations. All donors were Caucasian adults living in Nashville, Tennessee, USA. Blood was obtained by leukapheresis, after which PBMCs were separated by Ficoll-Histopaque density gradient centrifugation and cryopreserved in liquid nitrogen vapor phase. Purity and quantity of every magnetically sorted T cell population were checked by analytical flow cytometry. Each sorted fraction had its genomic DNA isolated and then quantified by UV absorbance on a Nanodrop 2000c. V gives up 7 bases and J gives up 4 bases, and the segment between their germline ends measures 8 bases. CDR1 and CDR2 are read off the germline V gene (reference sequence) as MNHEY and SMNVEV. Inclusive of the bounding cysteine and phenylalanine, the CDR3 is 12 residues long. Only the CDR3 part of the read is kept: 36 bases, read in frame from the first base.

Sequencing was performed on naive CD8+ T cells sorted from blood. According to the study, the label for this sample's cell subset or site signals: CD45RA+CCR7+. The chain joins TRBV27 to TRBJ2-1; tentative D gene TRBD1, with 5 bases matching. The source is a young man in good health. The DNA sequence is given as TGTGCCAGCAAAACAGGTTACAATGAGCAGTTCTTC. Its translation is CASKTGYNEQFF.